These T cell receptor beta chains were read from a single sample in a study of blood T cell repertoires in COVID-19. The repertoire was sequenced with immunoSEQ multiplex PCR; TCRdb's copy has only in-frame clones and lacks some. The repertoire has 150,000 to 200,000 clones, about 83% of them found once; the top ten carry about 7.8%. Sequencing was performed on peripheral blood. Source of these receptors: a man in his 60s with acute or convalescent COVID-19. CDR3s include the opening cysteine and the closing phenylalanine or tryptophan. The D gene is left open where the match is weak. For some rows the clone size is stated as once, few or many, or as a class when expanded; others skip it.

>TRBJ2-7|few|TRBV6-2/TRBV6-3|TRBD2
TGTGCCAGCAGTTACGAAGCTAGCGGCTCCTACGAGCAGTACTTC
CASSYEASGSYEQYF
>TRBJ2-1|-|TRBV2|-
TGTGCCAGCAGTGAAACCCCGGGTAGGGGAAACGCCGTAAACAATGAGCAGTTCTTC
CASSETPGRGNAVNNEQFF
>TRBJ1-1|-|TRBV6-5|TRBD1
TGTGCCAGCACCACTTCTCAGGGGGTGGGCACTGAAGCTTTCTTT
CASTTSQGVGTEAFF
>TRBJ1-4|few|TRBV5-6|TRBD1
TGTGCCAGCAGCCAAACTGGACAGGGCGGAAAACTGTTTTTT
CASSQTGQGGKLFF
>TRBJ2-7|few|TRBV30|-
TGTGCCTGGAGTACAGCCTACGAGCAGTACTTC
CAWSTAYEQYF
>TRBJ2-3|-|TRBV30|-
TGTGCCTGGAGTGTACGGGGCACAGATACGCAGTATTTT
CAWSVRGTDTQYF
>TRBJ2-3|few|TRBV28|-
TGTGCCAGCAGTTTCTCAGTCACCGGGGACACAGATACGCAGTATTTT
CASSFSVTGDTDTQYF
>TRBJ1-1|once|TRBV19|-
TGTGCCAGTAGTGATAGCGGGACGGTGAACACTGAAGCTTTCTTT
CASSDSGTVNTEAFF
>TRBJ1-4|-|TRBV2|-
TGTGCCAGCAGTCAACAAAAAAAACTGTTTTTT
CASSQQKKLFF
>TRBJ2-4|-|TRBV30|TRBD2
TGTGCCTGGAGTTCGGGGGGGCAAGCCAAAAACATTCAGTACTTC
CAWSSGGQAKNIQYF
>TRBJ2-7|-|TRBV4-2|TRBD1
TGTGCCAGCAGCCAACAGGGACAGGGCACGTTCGAGCAGTACTTC
CASSQQGQGTFEQYF
>TRBJ2-3|-|TRBV5-1|TRBD1
TGCGCCAGCAGCTCACTAGGGGGCGGCACAGATACGCAGTATTTT
CASSSLGGGTDTQYF
>TRBJ2-3|-|TRBV13|-
TGTGCCAGCAGCTTGTCGTATACGCAGTATTTT
CASSLSYTQYF
>TRBJ2-5|-|TRBV2|TRBD1
TGTGCCAGCAGTCGGGACAGGTCCGAAGAGACCCAGTACTTC
CASSRDRSEETQYF
>TRBJ2-3|-|TRBV10-3|-
TGTGCCATCAGTTCCCCAGCCGACTCCTTAACAGATACGCAGTATTTT
CAISSPADSLTDTQYF
>TRBJ1-1|-|TRBV5-5|-
TGTGCCAGCAGCTTGGATGGGAGGGAGAACACTGAAGCTTTCTTT
CASSLDGRENTEAFF